This T cell receptor beta chain emerged from a study of cytomegalovirus exposure and HLA in healthy donors. V was shortened by 3 bases and J by 1 base, with 10 bases between the two germline ends. CDR3 size: 14 residues. In germline, CDR1 is LNHDA, CDR2 SQIVND (reference sequence). Comments on this clone: Its target is not known.

The study ran its PCR with 60 Vbeta and 13 Jbeta primers. Libraries were prepared by immunoSEQ multiplex PCR; TCRdb keeps only in-frame clonotypes and omits some of them. Its clone listing holds just over 150,000 clones. Findings of the study overall: Association with HLA alleles at 0.05 false discovery rate was found for some 18,000 TCR beta sequences in a later analysis. Later genetic work tied a missense DCLRE1C variant to beta-chain V and J trimming. Listed as cytomegalovirus-associated were 150 to 200 TCR beta chains.

The sequencing input was PBMCs. The clonotype comes from a man aged 30-40 years in good health and CMV-seronegative. The chain employs TRBV19 and TRBJ2-7; D is possibly TRBD1 (6 bases). CDR3 in amino acids: CASSIIRGSYEQYF. The CDR3 nucleotides are TGTGCCAGTAGTATCATCAGGGGATCCTACGAGCAGTACTTC.